This T cell receptor (beta chain) appears in the sequencing data of a study of CD8+ T cells in alopecia areata. Treatment noted: oral pan-JAK inhibitor, 5-10 mg twice daily. Germline loops: CDR1 SQVTM, CDR2 ANQGSEA. V dropped 2 bases and J dropped 7 bases, with 12 bases sitting between them. The length of the CDR3 is 12 residues. Extracted RNA was reverse transcribed into cDNA, the sequencing template. This table comes from immunoSEQ multiplex PCR, and its TCRdb copy is limited to in-frame clones, with some not included. Here the sample spans some 98,000 clones, 50% to 75% being singletons. The chain joins TRBV29-1 to TRBJ2-7; D call uncertain. The sequences come from CD8+ T cells sorted from blood, collected at week 4, from a patient treated with tofacitinib. This sequence was found in a human donor with alopecia areata. The CDR3 region has the DNA TGCAGCGTTGAAAACCCCACCGGGGAGCAGTACTTC. It encodes CSVENPTGEQYF.